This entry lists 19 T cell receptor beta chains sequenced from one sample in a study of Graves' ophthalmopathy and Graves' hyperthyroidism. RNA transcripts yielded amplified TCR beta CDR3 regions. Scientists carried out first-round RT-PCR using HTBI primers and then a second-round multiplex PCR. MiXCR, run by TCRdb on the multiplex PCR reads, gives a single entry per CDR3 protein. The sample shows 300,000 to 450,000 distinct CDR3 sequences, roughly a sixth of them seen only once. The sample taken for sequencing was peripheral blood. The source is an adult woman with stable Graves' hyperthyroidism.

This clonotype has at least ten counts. The CDR3 DNA follows: TGTGCCAGCAGCAATGGACAGGGTGATCAGCCCCAGCATTTT. It translates to CASSNGQGDQPQHF. This chain uses TRBV9 with TRBJ1-5; TRBD1 matches at 8 bases. The CDR3 spans 14 residues. V dropped 4 bases and J dropped 5; count of bases not matched to a gene: 5. The germline gives CDR1 SGDLS, CDR2 YYNGEE.

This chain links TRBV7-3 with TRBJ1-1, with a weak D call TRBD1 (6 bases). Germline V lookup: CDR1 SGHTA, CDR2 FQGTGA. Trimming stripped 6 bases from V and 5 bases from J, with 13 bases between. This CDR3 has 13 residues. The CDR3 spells CASSKRGETEAFF. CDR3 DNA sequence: TGTGCCAGCAGTAAAAGGGGGGAGACTGAAGCTTTCTTT.

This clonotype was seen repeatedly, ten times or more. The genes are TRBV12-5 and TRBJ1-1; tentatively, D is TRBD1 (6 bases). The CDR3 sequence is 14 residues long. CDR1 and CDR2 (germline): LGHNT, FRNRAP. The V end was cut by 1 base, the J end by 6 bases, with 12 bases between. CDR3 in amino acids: CASGLEFRGSEAFF. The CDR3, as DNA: TGTGCTAGTGGTTTGGAATTCAGGGGTTCTGAAGCTTTCTTT.

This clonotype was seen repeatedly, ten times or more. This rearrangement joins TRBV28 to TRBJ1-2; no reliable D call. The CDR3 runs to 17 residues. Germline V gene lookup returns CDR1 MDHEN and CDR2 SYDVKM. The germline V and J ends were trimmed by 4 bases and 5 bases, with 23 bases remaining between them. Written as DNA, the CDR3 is TGTGCCAGCAGTTGGACCTACCACGAGTACCCTGGGTATGGCTACACCTTC. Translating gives CASSWTYHEYPGYGYTF.

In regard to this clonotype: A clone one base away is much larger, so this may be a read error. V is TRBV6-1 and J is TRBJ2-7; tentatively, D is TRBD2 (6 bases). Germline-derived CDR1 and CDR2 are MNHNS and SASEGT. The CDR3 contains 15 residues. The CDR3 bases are TGTGCCAGCAGCCCGGGCCCAAGGGACTCCTACGGGCAGTACTTC. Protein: CASSPGPRDSYGQYF.

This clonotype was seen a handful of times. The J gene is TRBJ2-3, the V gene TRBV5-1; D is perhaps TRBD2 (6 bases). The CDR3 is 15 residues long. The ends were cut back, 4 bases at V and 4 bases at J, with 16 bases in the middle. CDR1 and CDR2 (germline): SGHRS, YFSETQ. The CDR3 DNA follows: TGCGCCAGCAGCCAACTACGCGGGACCGCAGATACGCAGTATTTT. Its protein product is CASSQLRGTADTQYF.

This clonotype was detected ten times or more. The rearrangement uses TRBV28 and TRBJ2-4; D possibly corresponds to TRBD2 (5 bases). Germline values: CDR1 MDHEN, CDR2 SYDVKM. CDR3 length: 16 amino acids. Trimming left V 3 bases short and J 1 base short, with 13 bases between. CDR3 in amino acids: CASSFMSPGAKNIQYF. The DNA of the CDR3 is TGTGCCAGCAGTTTCATGTCCCCGGGGGCCAAAAACATTCAGTACTTC.

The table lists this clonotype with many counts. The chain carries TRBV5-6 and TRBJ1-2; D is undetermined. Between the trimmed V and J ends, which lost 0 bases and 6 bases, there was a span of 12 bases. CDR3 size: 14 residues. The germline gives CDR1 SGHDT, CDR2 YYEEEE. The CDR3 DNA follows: TGTGCCAGCAGCTTGGGCTTCGGAAGGGATGGCTACACCTTC. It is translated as CASSLGFGRDGYTF.

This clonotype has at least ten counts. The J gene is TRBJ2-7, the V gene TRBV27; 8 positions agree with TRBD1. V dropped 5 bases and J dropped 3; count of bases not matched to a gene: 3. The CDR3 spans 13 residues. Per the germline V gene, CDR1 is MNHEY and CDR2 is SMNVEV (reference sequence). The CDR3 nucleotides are TGTGCCAGCAGTGTACAGGGGGGCTACGAGCAGTACTTC. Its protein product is CASSVQGGYEQYF.

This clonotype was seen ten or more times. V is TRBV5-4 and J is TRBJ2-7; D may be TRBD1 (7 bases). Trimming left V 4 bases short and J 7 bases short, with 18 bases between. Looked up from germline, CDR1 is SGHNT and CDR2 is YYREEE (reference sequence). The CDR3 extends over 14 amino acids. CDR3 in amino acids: CASSRGGGRPEQYF. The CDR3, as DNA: TGTGCCAGCAGCCGAGGAGGGGGCAGACCTGAGCAGTACTTC.

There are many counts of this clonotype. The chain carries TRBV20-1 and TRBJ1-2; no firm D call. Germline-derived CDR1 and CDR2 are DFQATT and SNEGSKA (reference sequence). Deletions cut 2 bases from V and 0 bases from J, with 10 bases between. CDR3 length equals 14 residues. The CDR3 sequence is CSARKDTANYGYTF. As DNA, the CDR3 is TGCAGTGCTAGAAAAGACACAGCTAACTATGGCTACACCTTC.

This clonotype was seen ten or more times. CDR3 nucleotides: TGTGCCAGCAGTCTCCCTGGGGCCAACGTCCTGACTTTC. Its protein product is CASSLPGANVLTF. This chain connects TRBV28 to TRBJ2-6, with D hard to call. This CDR3 is built from 13 residues. The germline gives CDR1 MDHEN, CDR2 SYDVKM. V lost 5 bases to trimming and J lost 2 bases, with 4 bases between them.

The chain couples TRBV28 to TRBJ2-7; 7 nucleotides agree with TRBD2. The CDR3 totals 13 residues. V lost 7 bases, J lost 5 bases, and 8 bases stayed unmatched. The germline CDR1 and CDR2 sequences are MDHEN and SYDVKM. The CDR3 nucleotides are TGTGCCAGCACCACCGGGACTATCAACGAGCAGTACTTC. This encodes CASTTGTINEQYF.

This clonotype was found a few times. The CDR3 spells CASSLPWEGAGKTQYF. In DNA, the CDR3 is TGCGCCAGCAGCTTGCCCTGGGAGGGGGCCGGAAAGACCCAGTACTTC. The V gene is TRBV5-1, the J gene TRBJ2-5; D possibly matches TRBD1 or TRBD2 (7 bases each). CDR3 size: 16 residues. Trimming removed 1 base at V and 6 bases at J, with 19 bases between. CDR1 is SGHRS, CDR2 YFSETQ, per germline.

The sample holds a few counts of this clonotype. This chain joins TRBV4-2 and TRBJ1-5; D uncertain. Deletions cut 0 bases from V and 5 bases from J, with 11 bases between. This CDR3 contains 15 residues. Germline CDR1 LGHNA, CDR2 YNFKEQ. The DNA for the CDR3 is TGTGCCAGCAGCCAAGATCAGAACACCTATCAGCCCCAGCATTTT. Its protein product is CASSQDQNTYQPQHF.

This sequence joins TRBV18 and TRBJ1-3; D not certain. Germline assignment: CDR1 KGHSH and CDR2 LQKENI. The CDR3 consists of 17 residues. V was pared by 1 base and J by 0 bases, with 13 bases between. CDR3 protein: CASSPLSGFASGNTIYF. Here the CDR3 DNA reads TGTGCCAGCTCACCACTCTCAGGTTTTGCCTCTGGAAACACCATATATTTT.

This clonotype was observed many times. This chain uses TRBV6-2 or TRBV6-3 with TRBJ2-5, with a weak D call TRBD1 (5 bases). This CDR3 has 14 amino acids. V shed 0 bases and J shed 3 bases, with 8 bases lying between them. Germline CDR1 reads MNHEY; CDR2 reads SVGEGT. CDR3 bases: TGTGCCAGCAGTTACTCGACAGCTAAAGAGACCCAGTACTTC. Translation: CASSYSTAKETQYF.

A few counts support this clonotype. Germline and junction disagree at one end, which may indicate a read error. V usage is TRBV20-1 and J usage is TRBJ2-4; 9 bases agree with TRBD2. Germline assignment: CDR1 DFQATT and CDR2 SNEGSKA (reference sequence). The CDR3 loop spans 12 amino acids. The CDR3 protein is CSARTSVDIKYF. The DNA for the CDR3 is TGCAGTGCAAGGACTAGCGTGGACATTAAGTACTTC.

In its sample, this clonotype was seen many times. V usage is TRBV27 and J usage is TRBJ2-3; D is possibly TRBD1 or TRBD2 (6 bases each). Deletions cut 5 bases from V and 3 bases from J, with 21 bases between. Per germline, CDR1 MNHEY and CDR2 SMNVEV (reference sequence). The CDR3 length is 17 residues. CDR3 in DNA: TGTGCCAGCAGTCCACTAGGGGGGCGGAGGGTGACAGATACGCAGTATTTT. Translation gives CASSPLGGRRVTDTQYF.